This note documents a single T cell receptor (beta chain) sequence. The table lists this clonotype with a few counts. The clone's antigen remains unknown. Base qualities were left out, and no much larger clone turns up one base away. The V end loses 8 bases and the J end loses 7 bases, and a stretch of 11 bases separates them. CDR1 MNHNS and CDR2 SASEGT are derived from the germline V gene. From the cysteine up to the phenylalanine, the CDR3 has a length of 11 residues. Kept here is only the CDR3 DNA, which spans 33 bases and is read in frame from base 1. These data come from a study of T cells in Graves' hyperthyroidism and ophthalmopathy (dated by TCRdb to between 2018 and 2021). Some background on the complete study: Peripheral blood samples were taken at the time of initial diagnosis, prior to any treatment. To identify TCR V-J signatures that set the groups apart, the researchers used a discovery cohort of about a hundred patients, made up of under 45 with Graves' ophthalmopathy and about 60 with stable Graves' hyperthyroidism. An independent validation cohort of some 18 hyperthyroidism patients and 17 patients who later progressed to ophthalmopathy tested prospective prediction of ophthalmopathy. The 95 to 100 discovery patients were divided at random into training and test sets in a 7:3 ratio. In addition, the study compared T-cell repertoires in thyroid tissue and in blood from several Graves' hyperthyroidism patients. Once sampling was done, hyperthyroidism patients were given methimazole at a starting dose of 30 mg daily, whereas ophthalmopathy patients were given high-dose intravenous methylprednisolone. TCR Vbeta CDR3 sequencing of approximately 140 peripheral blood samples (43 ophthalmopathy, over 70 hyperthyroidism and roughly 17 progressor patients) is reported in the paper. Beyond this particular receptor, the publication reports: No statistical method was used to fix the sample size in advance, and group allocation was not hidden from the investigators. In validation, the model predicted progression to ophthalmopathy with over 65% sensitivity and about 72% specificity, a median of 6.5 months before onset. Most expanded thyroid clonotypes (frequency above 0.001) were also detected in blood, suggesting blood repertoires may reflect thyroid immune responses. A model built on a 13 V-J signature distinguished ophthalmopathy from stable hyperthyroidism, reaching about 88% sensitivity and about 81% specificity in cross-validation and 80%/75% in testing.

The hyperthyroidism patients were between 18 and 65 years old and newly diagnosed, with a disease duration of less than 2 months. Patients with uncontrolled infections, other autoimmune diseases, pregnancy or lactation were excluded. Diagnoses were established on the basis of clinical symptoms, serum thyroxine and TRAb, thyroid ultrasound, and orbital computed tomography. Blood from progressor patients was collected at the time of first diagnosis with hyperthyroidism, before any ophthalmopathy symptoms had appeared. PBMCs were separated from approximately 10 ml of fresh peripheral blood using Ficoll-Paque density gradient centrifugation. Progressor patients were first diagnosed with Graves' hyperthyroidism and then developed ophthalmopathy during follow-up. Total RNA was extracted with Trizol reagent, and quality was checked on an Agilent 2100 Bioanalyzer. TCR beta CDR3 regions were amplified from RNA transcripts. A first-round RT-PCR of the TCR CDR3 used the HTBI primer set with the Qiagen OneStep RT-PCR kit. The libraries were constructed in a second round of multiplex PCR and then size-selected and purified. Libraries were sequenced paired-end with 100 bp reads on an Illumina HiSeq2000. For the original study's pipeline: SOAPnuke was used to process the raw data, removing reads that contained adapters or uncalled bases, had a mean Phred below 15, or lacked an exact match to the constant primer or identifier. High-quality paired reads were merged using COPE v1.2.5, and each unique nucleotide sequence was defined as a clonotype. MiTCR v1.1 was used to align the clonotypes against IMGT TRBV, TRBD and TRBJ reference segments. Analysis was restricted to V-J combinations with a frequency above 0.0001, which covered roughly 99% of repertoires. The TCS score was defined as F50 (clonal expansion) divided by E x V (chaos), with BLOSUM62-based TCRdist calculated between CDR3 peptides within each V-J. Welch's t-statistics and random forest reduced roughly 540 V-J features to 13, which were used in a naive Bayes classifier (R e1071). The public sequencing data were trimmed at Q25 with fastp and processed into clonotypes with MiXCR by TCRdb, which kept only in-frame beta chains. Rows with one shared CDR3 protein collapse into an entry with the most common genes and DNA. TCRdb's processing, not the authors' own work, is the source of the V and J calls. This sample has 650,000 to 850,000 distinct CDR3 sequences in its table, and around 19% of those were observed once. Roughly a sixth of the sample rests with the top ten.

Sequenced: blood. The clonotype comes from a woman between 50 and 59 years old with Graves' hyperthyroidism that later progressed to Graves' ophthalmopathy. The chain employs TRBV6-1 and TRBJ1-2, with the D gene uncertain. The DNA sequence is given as TGTGCCAGCCCCGATCGCGCTGGCTACACCTTC. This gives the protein CASPDRAGYTF.